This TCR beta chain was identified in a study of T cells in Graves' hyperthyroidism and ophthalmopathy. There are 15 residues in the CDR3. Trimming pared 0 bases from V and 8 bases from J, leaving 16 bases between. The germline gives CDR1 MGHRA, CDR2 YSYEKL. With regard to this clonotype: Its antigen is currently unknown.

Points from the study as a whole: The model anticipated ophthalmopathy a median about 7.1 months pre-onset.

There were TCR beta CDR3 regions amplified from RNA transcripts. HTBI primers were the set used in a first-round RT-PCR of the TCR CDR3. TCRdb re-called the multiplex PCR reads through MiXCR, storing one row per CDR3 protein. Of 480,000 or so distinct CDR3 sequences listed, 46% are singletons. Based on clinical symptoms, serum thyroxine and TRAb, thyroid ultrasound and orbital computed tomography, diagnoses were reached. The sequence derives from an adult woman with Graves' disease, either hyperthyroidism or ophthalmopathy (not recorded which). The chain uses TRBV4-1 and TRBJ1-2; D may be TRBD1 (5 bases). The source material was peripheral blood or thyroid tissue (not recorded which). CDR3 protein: CASSQDRGIIGGYTF. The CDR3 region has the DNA TGCGCCAGCAGCCAAGATCGGGGGATCATCGGGGGCTACACCTTC.